Presented here are 2 T cell receptor beta chains from one specimen sequenced in a study of blood T cell repertoires in COVID-19. Only in-frame clones appear in the TCRdb table, and some are missing; sequencing was by immunoSEQ multiplex PCR. This table holds fewer than 700,000 clones, 70% to 90% found once. Sequencing used peripheral blood. The receptors come from a woman between 45 and 65 years old with COVID-19, enrolled during active disease.

The chain recombines TRBV20-1 with TRBJ1-2; perhaps TRBD1 as D (6 bases). The CDR3 length is 11 residues. The V end was cut by 8 bases, the J end by 5 bases, with 12 bases between. Germline lookup yields CDR1 DFQATT and CDR2 SNEGSKA (reference sequence). CDR3 loop: CSLRGPYGYTF. In DNA, the CDR3 is TGCAGTCTCAGGGGTCCTTATGGCTACACCTTC.

The CDR3 DNA reads TGTGCCTGGAGTGATACAGGGGTTTATCAGCCCCAGCATTTT. This encodes CAWSDTGVYQPQHF. The V and J genes are TRBV30 and TRBJ1-5; 7 bases are a match to TRBD1. Germline V gene lookup returns CDR1 GTSNPN and CDR2 SVGIG (reference sequence). The V gene end was trimmed by 1 base and the J gene end by 5 bases; junction bases not matched to a gene: 5. This CDR3 spans 14 amino acids.